The clone carrying this T cell receptor (beta chain) was seen ten or more times. Its specificity is not known. The entry originates in a study of spatial heterogeneity in lung cancer. The time point denotes: sample taken at primary tumor resection. There were 65 or so donors, all of them untreated patients with early-stage non-small cell lung cancer. Per germline, CDR1 MDHEN and CDR2 SYDVKM. Trimming pared 6 bases from V and 8 bases from J, leaving 14 bases between. This CDR3 has 13 residues. Study-wide results and caveats: Coverage was estimated at around 7% of tumor T cells for alpha chains and less than 15% for beta chains. Tumoral mutation counts were tracked by counts of expanded intratumoral alpha and beta TCRs.

On each TCR cDNA molecule, a unique molecular identifier was present. TCRdb recomputed calls from the 5' RACE reads with MiXCR, one row per CDR3 protein. The sample yields 20,000 to 30,000 distinct CDR3 sequences, 8.8% seen once. Sequenced here: lung tumor tissue, sampled at surgery. The receptor was derived from a male donor with early-stage non-small cell lung cancer. The chain joins TRBV28 to TRBJ2-1; D gene ambiguous. CDR3 amino acids: CASSKNLRDEQFF. CDR3 in DNA: TGTGCCAGCAGCAAGAATCTAAGAGATGAGCAGTTCTTC.